These T cell receptor beta chains were read from a single sample in a study of cytomegalovirus exposure and HLA in healthy donors. Clones were read by immunoSEQ multiplex PCR, and TCRdb kept only the in-frame ones, dropping some. This table holds approximately 180,000 clones, around 87% found once. Sequencing used PBMCs. Source of these receptors: a woman aged 18-29 years in good health and CMV-seronegative. Each CDR3 is given with its conserved first and last residue. The D gene is left open where the match is weak. The listing skips clone size in some rows; elsewhere it reads once, few, many or a size class.

TRBD1	TRBJ2-7	TRBV6-5	-	CASSYSPDRVYEQYF	TGTGCCAGCAGTTACTCACCGGACAGGGTATACGAGCAGTACTTC
TRBD1	TRBJ1-2	TRBV18	-	CASSSGQGSYTF	TGTGCCAGCTCATCGGGACAGGGCAGCTACACCTTC
TRBD1	TRBJ1-2	TRBV13	-	CASRDRASYGYTF	TGTGCCAGCCGGGACAGGGCGAGCTATGGCTACACCTTC
-	TRBJ2-7	TRBV5-1	-	CASSLAVTVRAYEQYF	TGCGCCAGCAGCTTGGCCGTAACGGTTCGTGCCTACGAGCAGTACTTC
-	TRBJ2-6	TRBV4-1	-	CASSQDAGEGSGANVLTF	TGCGCCAGCAGCCAAGATGCAGGGGAAGGCTCTGGGGCCAACGTCCTGACTTTC
TRBD1	TRBJ2-1	TRBV11-1	-	CASSQGQGLLRSYNEQFF	TGTGCCAGCAGCCAGGGACAGGGTCTACTTAGGTCCTACAATGAGCAGTTCTTC
-	TRBJ2-7	TRBV10-3	-	CAIGSVVGQGIF	-
-	TRBJ2-5	TRBV7-9	-	CASSLLGEFQETQYF	TGTGCCAGCAGCTTACTAGGGGAATTCCAAGAGACCCAGTACTTC
-	TRBJ1-6	TRBV15	-	CATQVRRGESPLHF	TGTGCCACCCAGGTACGCAGGGGCGAGTCACCCCTCCACTTT
-	TRBJ2-1	TRBV11-3	-	CASSPRRTYNEQFF	TGTGCCAGCAGCCCCCGGCGGACCTACAATGAGCAGTTCTTC
TRBD1	TRBJ2-7	TRBV18	once	CASSLTGFSYEQYF	TGTGCCAGCTCACTGACAGGGTTCAGTTACGAGCAGTACTTC
-	TRBJ1-1	TRBV6-5	-	CASSEVERTEAFF	TGTGCCAGCAGTGAAGTAGAAAGAACTGAAGCTTTCTTT
TRBD1	TRBJ2-1	TRBV19	-	CATSIGTGTHNEQFF	TGTGCCACCAGTATCGGGACAGGGACCCACAATGAGCAGTTCTTC
TRBD1	TRBJ2-7	TRBV5-1	-	CASSPRTGGTYEQYF	TGCGCCAGCAGCCCCAGGACAGGGGGGACCTACGAGCAGTACTTC
-	TRBJ1-1	TRBV5-1	-	CASSTGMNTEAFF	TGCGCCAGCAGCACCGGGATGAACACTGAAGCTTTCTTT
TRBD1	TRBJ2-7	TRBV6-1	-	CASRWTGDYEQYF	TGTGCCAGCAGATGGACAGGGGACTACGAGCAGTACTTC
-	TRBJ1-1	TRBV7-3	few	CASSPMGGYAEAFF	TGTGCCAGCAGCCCCATGGGAGGGTACGCTGAAGCTTTCTTT
TRBD1	TRBJ1-6	TRBV10-1	-	CASLSRDRVSPLHF	TGCGCCAGCTTATCGAGGGACAGGGTTTCACCCCTCCACTTT
TRBD1	TRBJ2-1	TRBV12-5	-	CASGPGQGVNEQFF	TGTGCTAGTGGCCCCGGACAGGGGGTCAATGAGCAGTTCTTC
-	TRBJ2-3	TRBV18	-	CASSPLAGVSTDTQYF	TGTGCCAGCTCACCTCTTGCAGGGGTTAGCACAGATACGCAGTATTTT
TRBD2	TRBJ2-1	TRBV7-9	-	CASSLTIGAGAGNEQFF	TGTGCCAGCAGCTTAACCATCGGAGCGGGGGCGGGAAATGAGCAGTTCTTC
TRBD2	TRBJ2-7	TRBV6-1	-	CASSVAGGSSYEQYF	TGTGCCAGCAGCGTCGCCGGCGGGAGCTCCTACGAGCAGTACTTC